Below, 30 T cell receptor beta chains from the same sample are listed, as sequenced in a study of T cell responses to AZD1222 COVID-19 vaccine. Generated by immunoSEQ multiplex PCR, the TCRdb table keeps only in-frame clones and is missing some. Of some 120,000 clones listed, 93% were seen once; the top ten hold under 3.5%. The material sequenced was peripheral blood, taken on day 0 of AZD1222 vaccination. The receptor set was obtained from an adult in good health.

The V and J genes are TRBV29-1 and TRBJ1-4, with a tentative D call TRBD1 (5 bases). Germline CDR1 SQVTM, CDR2 ANQGSEA. Trimming cost V 7 bases and J 3 bases, with 12 bases left between them. The CDR3 has 13 residues. This CDR3 is CSAQGIPNEKLFF. In DNA form, the CDR3 reads TGCAGCGCTCAGGGTATTCCTAATGAAAAACTGTTTTTT.

The rearrangement links TRBV2 to TRBJ1-4, with TRBD1 matching over 9 bases. The CDR3 loop spans 15 amino acids. With 4 bases clipped from V and 8 bases from J, the junction kept 8 bases outside the gene matches. The germline CDR1 and CDR2 sequences are SNHLY and FYNNEI. The CDR3 protein is CASSVLGQGIEKLFF. The CDR3 DNA reads TGTGCCAGCAGTGTCCTGGGACAGGGTATCGAAAAACTGTTTTTT.

The chain has TRBV5-1 and TRBJ2-1, with TRBD2 matching 10 bases. V shed 5 bases and J 4 bases; nucleotides not matched to a gene: 9. The V gene's germline CDR1 is SGHRS and CDR2 YFSETQ. The CDR3 runs 16 residues. CDR3 sequence reads: CASSPPGLARYNEQFF. As DNA, the CDR3 is TGCGCCAGCAGTCCACCGGGACTAGCGCGTTACAATGAGCAGTTCTTC.

CDR3 loop: CASSSPPRVMNTEAFF. The CDR3 DNA is TGTGCCAGCAGTTCACCCCCAAGGGTAATGAACACTGAAGCTTTCTTT. The chain combines TRBV28 with TRBJ1-1; D unclear. The V end was cut by 4 bases, the J end by 0 bases, with 15 bases between. This CDR3 is built from 16 residues. The germline V gene encodes CDR1 MDHEN and CDR2 SYDVKM.

This clone was observed a single time. The V and J genes are TRBV18 and TRBJ1-6, with TRBD1 matching 9 bases. V gave up 2 bases and J gave up 7 bases; unmatched junction bases: 3. Germline assignment: CDR1 KGHSH and CDR2 LQKENI. This CDR3 contains 15 residues. The CDR3 nucleotides read TGTGCCAGCTCACCAGGGACAGGGCTAAATTCACCCCTCCACTTT. Its protein product is CASSPGTGLNSPLHF.

As for this clone: Its ends do not fully match the called genes, so a read error is possible. The rearrangement uses TRBV12-3 or TRBV12-4 and TRBJ2-2, with D unclear. The CDR3 sequence is 12 residues long. The CDR3 region is CASGLVTGELFF. The CDR3 coding sequence is TGTGCCAGCGGTTTAGTCACCGGGGAGCTGTTTTTT.

This clone has only one observation. The chain employs TRBV27 and TRBJ2-7; TRBD2 is a possible D gene (6 bases). The V and J ends lost 3 bases and 7 bases respectively, with 13 bases between them. The CDR3 sequence is 13 residues long. CDR1 MNHEY and CDR2 SMNVEV come from the germline V gene (reference sequence). The CDR3 coding sequence is TGTGCCAGCAGTTTTAACTCGGCGGGGGAGCAGTACTTC. This encodes CASSFNSAGEQYF.

The V gene is TRBV6-5, the J gene TRBJ1-2, with 7 bases lining up with TRBD1. Losses at the gene ends were 10 bases for V and 4 bases for J; bases not matched to a gene: 6. Germline CDR1 reads MNHEY; CDR2 reads SVGAGI. The CDR3 contains 12 residues. The CDR3 DNA sequence: TGTGCCACCAAGACAGGGCCCTATGGCTACACCTTC. This translates into CATKTGPYGYTF.

This rearrangement joins TRBV4-1 to TRBJ1-5; a weak D match, TRBD1 (5 bases). V lost 7 bases and J lost 5, with 21 bases in between. The CDR3 covers 16 residues. Germline V gives CDR1 MGHRA, CDR2 YSYEKL. DNA of the CDR3: TGCGCCAGCACCCAGGGAAGTTATCGCGGAGATCAGCCCCAGCATTTT. Its translation: CASTQGSYRGDQPQHF.

V is TRBV6-5 and J is TRBJ1-4; D remains ambiguous. V lost 4 bases and J 4 bases, leaving 13 bases between the germline ends. The CDR3 is 15 amino acids. CDR1 is MNHEY, CDR2 SVGAGI, per germline. CDR3 sequence reads: CASSLDQALNEKLFF. Here the CDR3 DNA reads TGTGCCAGCAGTTTGGATCAGGCCCTTAATGAAAAACTGTTTTTT.

The J gene is TRBJ2-4, the V gene TRBV15; 7 bases agree with TRBD1. CDR1 is LNHNV, CDR2 YYDKDF, per germline (reference sequence). The trim removed 3 bases at V and 5 bases at J, leaving 4 bases unmatched. CDR3 length: 14 residues. CDR3 coding DNA: TGTGCCACCAGCAGGACAGGGTACGAAAACATTCAGTACTTC. The encoded protein is CATSRTGYENIQYF. Full variable domain (outside the CDR3, taken from reference TRBV15 and TRBJ2-4): DAMVIQNPRYQVTQFGKPVTLSCSQTLNHNVMYWYQQKSSQAPKLLFHYYDKDFNNEADTPDNFQSRRPNTSFCFLDIRSPGLGDTAMYLCATSRTGYENIQYFGAGTRLSVL.

The DNA for the CDR3 is TGTGCCAGCAGCCCCAGACACCATGGGAACTATGGCTACACCTTC. Its protein is CASSPRHHGNYGYTF. The chain couples TRBV5-5 to TRBJ1-2, with no clear D. In germline, CDR1 is SGHKS, CDR2 YYEKEE (reference sequence). This CDR3 comprises 15 residues. The V end lost 4 bases, the J end lost 2 bases, and 15 bases lay between the germline ends.

The chain employs TRBV6-1 and TRBJ2-1, with D perhaps TRBD2 (5 bases). This CDR3 has 14 residues. With 2 bases removed from V and 3 bases from J, the gap between germline ends came to 8 bases. The germline gives CDR1 MNHNS, CDR2 SASEGT. CDR3 sequence (DNA): TGTGCCAGCAGTGAATGGGGAGTCTACAATGAGCAGTTCTTC. This sequence encodes CASSEWGVYNEQFF.

The chain is built from TRBV2 and TRBJ2-7; D is possibly TRBD2 (6 bases). V lost 7 bases to trimming and J lost 4 bases, with 11 bases between them. Germline-derived CDR1 and CDR2 are SNHLY and FYNNEI. This CDR3 comprises 12 residues. CDR3 bases: TGTGCCAGCATTGGGGGAGGTTACGAGCAGTACTTC. Translated: CASIGGGYEQYF.

This chain joins TRBV6-5 and TRBJ1-1, with D hard to call. Trimming took off 2 bases at V and 6 bases at J, with 16 bases between the two ends. Germline CDR1 is MNHEY and CDR2 is SVGAGI. The CDR3 length is 15 residues. The CDR3 loop is CASSYGGSRGPEAFF. CDR3 sequence (DNA): TGTGCCAGCAGTTACGGTGGGTCCCGAGGGCCTGAAGCTTTCTTT.

This clone showed up just once. V gene TRBV9 combines with J gene TRBJ1-1; D is unresolved. The CDR3 length is 12 residues. Looked up from germline, CDR1 is SGDLS and CDR2 is YYNGEE. Trimming left V 5 bases short and J 4 bases short, with 9 bases between. Here the CDR3 DNA reads TGTGCCAGCAGGGGAGAGGGCACTGAAGCTTTCTTT. Translation: CASRGEGTEAFF.

This chain connects TRBV12-3 or TRBV12-4 to TRBJ2-7; D unresolved. Deletions cut 3 bases from V and 6 bases from J, with 9 bases between. The CDR3 contains 12 residues. The CDR3 nucleotides are TGTGCCAGCAGTTTTAGGAGTAGCGAGCAGTACTTC. Residues: CASSFRSSEQYF.

V usage is TRBV6-5 and J usage is TRBJ2-1; D gene uncertain. Deletions cut 6 bases from V and 3 bases from J, with 9 bases between. Germline lookup yields CDR1 MNHEY and CDR2 SVGAGI. This CDR3 region has 13 residues. The CDR3 region is CASRPDVYNEQFF. CDR3 nucleotides: TGTGCCAGCAGACCGGACGTCTACAATGAGCAGTTCTTC.

The chain is built from TRBV11-2 and TRBJ2-1; the match to TRBD2 covers 7 bases. The CDR3 is 13 residues long. V lost 2 bases and J lost 16; bases outside the gene matches: 11. CDR1 and CDR2 from the germline V gene are SGHAT and FQNNGV. CDR3 loop: CASSLPNGEGRFF. In DNA, the CDR3 is TGTGCCAGCAGCTTACCGAATGGGGAGGGCCGATTCTTC.

Comments on this clone: The same CDR3 is also encoded by other DNA sequences in this sample. CDR3 bases: TGTGCCAGCAGCCCCCCCGGGTACAATGAGCAGTTCTTC. Amino acid sequence: CASSPPGYNEQFF. V usage is TRBV3-1 (or the pseudogene TRBV3-2) and J usage is TRBJ2-1, with D unclear. CDR3 length: 13 residues. Deletions cut 4 bases from V and 4 bases from J, with 8 bases between. The germline V gene has CDR1 LGHDT and CDR2 YNNKEL (reference sequence).

Here the CDR3 reads CASSLDLIYEQYF. CDR3 in DNA: TGTGCCAGCAGCTTAGATTTGATTTACGAGCAGTACTTC. V and J are TRBV7-9 and TRBJ2-7; no clear D. This CDR3 contains 13 residues. Germline CDR1 reads SEHNR; CDR2 reads FQNEAQ (reference sequence). V lost 1 base and J 4 bases, leaving 8 bases between the germline ends.

A few counts support this clone. The chain links TRBV5-1 to TRBJ2-7, with a tentative D call TRBD2 (5 bases). The CDR3 has 15 amino acids. V was cut by 0 bases and J by 4 bases, with 14 bases left in between. Germline V gene sequence: CDR1 SGHRS, CDR2 YFSETQ. The CDR3 here is CASSLATGNGYEQYF. The CDR3 DNA reads as TGCGCCAGCAGCTTGGCGACCGGGAACGGGTACGAGCAGTACTTC.

The genes are TRBV18 and TRBJ1-5, with D unclear. Trimming stripped 2 bases from V and 0 bases from J, with 11 bases between. Germline CDR1 and CDR2: KGHSH and LQKENI. The CDR3 has 16 residues. CDR3 sequence reads: CASSPSGAGSNQPQHF. The CDR3 DNA sequence: TGTGCCAGCTCACCATCAGGTGCAGGTAGCAATCAGCCCCAGCATTTT.

The rearrangement uses TRBV18 and TRBJ1-1; the D gene is possibly TRBD1 (5 bases). This CDR3 has 15 residues. With 0 bases removed from V and 0 bases from J, the gap between germline ends came to 8 bases. The germline gives CDR1 KGHSH, CDR2 LQKENI. The CDR3 spells CASSPPWTMNTEAFF. CDR3 coding DNA: TGTGCCAGCTCACCACCCTGGACAATGAACACTGAAGCTTTCTTT.

The chain links TRBV9 to TRBJ2-2; D may be TRBD1 (5 bases). The CDR3 is made up of 13 amino acids. The V gene's germline CDR1 is SGDLS and CDR2 YYNGEE. Trimming removed 2 bases at V and 5 bases at J, with 7 bases between. The CDR3 is CASSVDSTGELFF. The CDR3 bases are TGTGCCAGCAGCGTCGACAGTACCGGGGAGCTGTTTTTT.

The rearrangement links TRBV9 to TRBJ2-4; D gene uncertain. The CDR3 has 14 residues. V dropped 7 bases and J dropped 0 bases, with 11 bases sitting between them. Per germline, CDR1 SGDLS and CDR2 YYNGEE. The CDR3 loop is CASGSGLAKNIQYF. CDR3 in DNA: TGTGCCAGCGGCTCGGGTTTAGCCAAAAACATTCAGTACTTC.

V gene TRBV24-1 combines with J gene TRBJ2-7; TRBD1 is a possible D gene (7 bases). Germline CDR1 reads KGHDR; CDR2 reads SFDVKD. Trimming took 9 bases from V and 6 from J, leaving 17 bases between them. This CDR3 contains 13 residues. The CDR3 nucleotides are TGTGCCACCCGGTCAGGAGGGGGCGTCGAGCAGTACTTC. Amino acids: CATRSGGGVEQYF.

In its sample, this clone was seen once. The CDR3 region is CASRPSPGSFYNEQFF. The CDR3 DNA reads TGTGCAAGTCGCCCCTCGCCCGGATCCTTCTACAATGAGCAGTTCTTC. The gene calls are TRBV12-2 and TRBJ2-1. TRBV12-2 constitutes a pseudogene. The CDR3 loop spans 16 amino acids.

The chain joins TRBV27 to TRBJ2-5, with D perhaps TRBD2 (5 bases). The CDR3 contains 15 residues. Germline V lookup: CDR1 MNHEY, CDR2 SMNVEV (reference sequence). V lost 3 bases and J lost 4, with 15 bases in between. The CDR3 bases are TGTGCCAGCAGTTTCAAGGCGGACTGGGGAGAGACCCAGTACTTC. Translating gives CASSFKADWGETQYF.

The chain is built from TRBV5-4 and TRBJ2-1; the match to TRBD2 covers 12 bases. CDR3 length: 16 residues. The V gene end was trimmed by 7 bases and the J gene end by 8 bases; junction bases not matched to a gene: 13. Germline CDR1 SGHNT, CDR2 YYREEE (reference sequence). The chain's CDR3 is CASHILAGGPGDEQFF. CDR3 DNA: TGTGCCAGCCATATTCTAGCGGGAGGGCCAGGAGATGAGCAGTTCTTC.